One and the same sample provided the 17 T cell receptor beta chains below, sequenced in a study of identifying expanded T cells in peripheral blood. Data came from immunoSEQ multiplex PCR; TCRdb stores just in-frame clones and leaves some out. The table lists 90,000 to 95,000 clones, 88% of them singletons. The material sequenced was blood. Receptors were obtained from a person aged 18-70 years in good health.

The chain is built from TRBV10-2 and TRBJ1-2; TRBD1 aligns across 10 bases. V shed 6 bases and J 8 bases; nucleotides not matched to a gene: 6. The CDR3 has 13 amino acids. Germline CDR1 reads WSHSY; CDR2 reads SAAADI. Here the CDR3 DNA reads TGCGCCAGCAGCCCCGGGACAGGGGAGGGCTACACCTTC. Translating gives CASSPGTGEGYTF.

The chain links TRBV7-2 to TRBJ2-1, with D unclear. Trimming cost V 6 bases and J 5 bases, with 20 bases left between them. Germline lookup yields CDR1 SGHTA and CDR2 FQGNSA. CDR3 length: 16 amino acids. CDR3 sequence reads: CASRPRAGSGDNEQFF. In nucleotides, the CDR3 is TGTGCCAGCAGACCTCGGGCCGGTTCAGGCGACAATGAGCAGTTCTTC.

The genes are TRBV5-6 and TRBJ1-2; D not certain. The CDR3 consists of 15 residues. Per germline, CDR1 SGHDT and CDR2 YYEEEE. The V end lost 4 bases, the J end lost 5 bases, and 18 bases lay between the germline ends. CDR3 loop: CASSPFWRSRYGYTF. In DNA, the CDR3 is TGTGCCAGCAGCCCCTTCTGGAGAAGTCGGTATGGCTACACCTTC.

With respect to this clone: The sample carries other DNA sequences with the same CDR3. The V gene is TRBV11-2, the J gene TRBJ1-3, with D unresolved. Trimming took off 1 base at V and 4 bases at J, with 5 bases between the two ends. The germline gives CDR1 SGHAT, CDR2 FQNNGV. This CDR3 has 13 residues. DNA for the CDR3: TGTGCCAGCAGCTTAGCTCAGGGAAACACCATATATTTT. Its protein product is CASSLAQGNTIYF.

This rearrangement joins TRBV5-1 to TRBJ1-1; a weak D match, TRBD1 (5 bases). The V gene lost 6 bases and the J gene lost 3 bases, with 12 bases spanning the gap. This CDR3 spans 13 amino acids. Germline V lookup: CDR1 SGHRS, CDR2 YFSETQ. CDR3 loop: CASNLGTDTEAFF. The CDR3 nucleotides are TGCGCCAGCAACCTCGGGACTGACACTGAAGCTTTCTTT.

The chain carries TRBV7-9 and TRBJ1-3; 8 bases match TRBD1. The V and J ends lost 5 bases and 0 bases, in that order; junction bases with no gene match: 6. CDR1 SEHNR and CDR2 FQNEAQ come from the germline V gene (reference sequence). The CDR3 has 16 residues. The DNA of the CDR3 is TGTGCCAGCAGCCCGGACAGGGCGGCCTCTGGAAACACCATATATTTT. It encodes CASSPDRAASGNTIYF. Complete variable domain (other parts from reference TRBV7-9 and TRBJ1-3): DTGVSQNPRHKITKRGQNVTFRCDPISEHNRLYWYRQTLGQGPEFLTYFQNEAQLEKSRLLSDRFSAERPKGSFSTLEIQRTEQGDSAMYLCASSPDRAASGNTIYFGEGSWLTVV.

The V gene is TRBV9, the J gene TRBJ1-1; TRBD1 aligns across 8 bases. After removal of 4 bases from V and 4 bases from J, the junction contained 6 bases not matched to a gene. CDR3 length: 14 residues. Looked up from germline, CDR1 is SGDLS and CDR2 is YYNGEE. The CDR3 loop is CASSLRDRSTEAFF. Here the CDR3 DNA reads TGTGCCAGCAGCCTCCGGGACAGGAGCACTGAAGCTTTCTTT.

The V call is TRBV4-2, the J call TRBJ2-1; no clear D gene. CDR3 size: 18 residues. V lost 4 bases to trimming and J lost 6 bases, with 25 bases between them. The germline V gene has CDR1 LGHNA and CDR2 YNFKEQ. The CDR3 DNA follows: TGTGCCAGCAGCCGCCAATCCGCCGGGCCCTGGAGCGTCAATGAGCAGTTCTTC. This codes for CASSRQSAGPWSVNEQFF.

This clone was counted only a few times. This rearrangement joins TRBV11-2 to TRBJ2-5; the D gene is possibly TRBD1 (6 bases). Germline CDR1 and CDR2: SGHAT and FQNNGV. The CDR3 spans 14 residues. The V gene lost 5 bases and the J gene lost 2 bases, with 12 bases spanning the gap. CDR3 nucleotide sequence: TGTGCCAGCAGCCACACCGGACAGCAAGAGACCCAGTACTTC. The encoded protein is CASSHTGQQETQYF.

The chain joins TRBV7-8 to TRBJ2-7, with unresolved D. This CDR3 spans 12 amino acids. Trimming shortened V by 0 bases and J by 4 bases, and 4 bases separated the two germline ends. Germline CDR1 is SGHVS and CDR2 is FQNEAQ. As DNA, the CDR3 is TGTGCCAGCAGCTTAGCCCTATACGAGCAGTACTTC. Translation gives CASSLALYEQYF.

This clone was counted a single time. The CDR3 nucleotides read TGCAGCGTTAAGGGGGACCTGAACACTGAAGCTTTCTTT. Translated, it gives CSVKGDLNTEAFF. The chain uses TRBV29-1 and TRBJ1-1; D might be TRBD1 (6 bases). The CDR3 loop spans 13 amino acids. Germline assignment: CDR1 SQVTM and CDR2 ANQGSEA. V lost 5 bases and J lost 0, with 10 bases in between.

The chain's CDR3 is CASSPRRNYGYTF. The CDR3 DNA sequence: TGTGCCAGCAGTCCCAGACGGAACTATGGCTACACCTTC. The V and J genes are TRBV27 and TRBJ1-2; no firm D call. V lost 5 bases and J 2 bases, leaving 9 bases between the germline ends. There are 13 residues in the CDR3. The germline V gene has CDR1 MNHEY and CDR2 SMNVEV (reference sequence).

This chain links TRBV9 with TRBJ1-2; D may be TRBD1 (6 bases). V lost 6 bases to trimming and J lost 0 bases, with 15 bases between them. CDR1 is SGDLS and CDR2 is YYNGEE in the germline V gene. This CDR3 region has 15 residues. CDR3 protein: CASTLSGTSNYGYTF. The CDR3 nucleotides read TGTGCCAGCACCCTATCCGGGACATCTAACTATGGCTACACCTTC.

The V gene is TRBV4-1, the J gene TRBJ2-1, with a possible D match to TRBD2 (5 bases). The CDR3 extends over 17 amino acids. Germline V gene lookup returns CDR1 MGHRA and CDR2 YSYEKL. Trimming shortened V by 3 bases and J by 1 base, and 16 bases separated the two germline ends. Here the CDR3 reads CASSQENGIRSYNEQFF. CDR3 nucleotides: TGCGCCAGCAGCCAGGAGAACGGGATAAGGTCCTACAATGAGCAGTTCTTC.

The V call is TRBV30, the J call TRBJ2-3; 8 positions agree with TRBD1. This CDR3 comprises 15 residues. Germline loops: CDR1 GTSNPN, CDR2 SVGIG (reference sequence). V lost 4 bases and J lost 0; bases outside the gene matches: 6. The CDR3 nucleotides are TGTGCCTGGACCCCGACAGGGGCTAGCACAGATACGCAGTATTTT. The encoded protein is CAWTPTGASTDTQYF.

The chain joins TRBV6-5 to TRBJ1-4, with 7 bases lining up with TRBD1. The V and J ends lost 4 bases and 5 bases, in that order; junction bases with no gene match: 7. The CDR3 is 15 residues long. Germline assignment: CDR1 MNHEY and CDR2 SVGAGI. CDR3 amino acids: CASSSPQGGNEKLFF. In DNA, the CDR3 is TGTGCCAGCAGTTCCCCCCAGGGGGGAAATGAAAAACTGTTTTTT.

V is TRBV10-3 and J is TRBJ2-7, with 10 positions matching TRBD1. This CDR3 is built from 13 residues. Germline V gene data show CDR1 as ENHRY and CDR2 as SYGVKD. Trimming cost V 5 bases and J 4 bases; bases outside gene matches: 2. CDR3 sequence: CAISPDRGYEQYF. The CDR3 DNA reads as TGTGCCATCAGTCCGGACAGGGGGTACGAGCAGTACTTC.